This T cell receptor beta chain was obtained from a study of CD8 T cells in Susac syndrome. For the study at large: Within the sequenced group of Susac syndrome patients, 5 or 6 showed active disease and about 8 were in remission. Patients with Susac syndrome were, at the time of blood collection, therapy-naive, maintained on corticosteroids, or maintained on intravenous immunoglobulin alone.

V was clipped by 5 bases and J by 6 bases, with 11 bases between them. CDR1 and CDR2 (germline): SGHTA, FQGNSA. The CDR3 covers 13 residues. The authors reverse transcribed 0.5 to 1 ug RNA with random hexamers. Amplification of TCR beta CDR3 by immunoSEQ multiplex PCR spanned 54 Vbeta and 13 Jbeta. TCRdb reprocessed the immunoSEQ multiplex PCR reads with MiXCR, giving one entry per CDR3 protein. The table records over 150,000 distinct CDR3 sequences, roughly 95% of them present only once. CD8+ and CD4+ T cells circulating in blood were sequenced for TCR beta. The TCR sequence derives from a human donor with Susac syndrome. This sequence joins TRBV7-2 and TRBJ2-1; tentatively, D is TRBD2 (5 bases). Sequenced sample: CD4+ T cells from PBMCs. The CDR3 nucleotides read TGTGCCAGCAGCACCGGGGTCAGCAATGAGCAGTTCTTC. This sequence encodes CASSTGVSNEQFF. Combining the CDR3 with reference TRBV7-2 and TRBJ2-1 gives the whole variable domain GAGVSQSPSNKVTEKGKDVELRCDPISGHTALYWYRQSLGQGLEFLIYFQGNSAPDKSGLPSDRFSAERTGGSVSTLTIQRTQQEDSAVYLCASSTGVSNEQFFGPGTRLTVL.